The TCR beta chain under discussion was sequenced for a study of response to subunit inactivated influenza vaccine. TCRdb independently ran MiXCR on the RT-PCR reads; one entry per CDR3 protein. This sample has about 540,000 distinct CDR3 sequences, with under 30% found just once. Germline V gene data show CDR1 as KGHSY and CDR2 as FQNENV. The CDR3 has 13 amino acids. V gave up 4 bases and J gave up 3 bases, with 9 bases separating them. Study results and limitations: It was suggested by the authors that few new T cells are recruited by each seasonal influenza vaccination.

As regards this clonotype: Its antigen is not known.

This sample also appeared in a second study, on T cells expressing NK-cell markers. That study reports: Synthesis of TCR beta cDNA relied on 5'RACE template switching carrying UMIs. Dominant NKG2C+ clonotype frequencies of 1.0-7.0% of CD8+ T cells were measured in a handful of donors. A handful of donors likewise had their CD3+CD56-NKG2C+ fraction led by these clonotypes. It was still unclear whether expanded NKG2C+ T cell clones were HCMV specific.

This sequence joins TRBV16 and TRBJ1-2; TRBD1 might be the D (6 bases). This clonotype was obtained from a man aged 45-65 years who received an inactivated influenza vaccine. Specimen: CD4+ T cells sorted from PBMCs, collected 12 days after vaccination. The CDR3 sequence: CASSLHRDYGYTF. The CDR3 bases are TGTGCCAGCAGCCTTCACAGGGACTATGGCTACACCTTC.